The following is a TCR beta chain sequence with its context. Its antigen is undetermined. TCRdb keeps only in-frame clones here, not all; method: immunoSEQ multiplex PCR. The sample yields roughly 100,000 clones, 82% seen once. With 5 bases clipped from V and 7 bases from J, the junction kept 7 bases outside the gene matches. This CDR3 has 14 amino acids. The germline V gene has CDR1 MNHEY and CDR2 SVGEGT. The data were obtained in a study of T cell responses to AZD1222 COVID-19 vaccine. Study as a whole: Second-dose groups at about 4 or about 12 weeks were pooled. Study results and limitations: Reportedly, nearly half the spike-specific TCRs target unmutated variant regions. A mostly white British donor set with more females was recruited, and clonal diversity was possibly underestimated.

The TCR sequence derives from an adult in good health. The sequencing here drew on peripheral blood, taken on day 0 of AZD1222 vaccination. This rearrangement joins TRBV6-2 or TRBV6-3 to TRBJ2-2, with 7 nucleotides matching TRBD1. CDR3 bases: TGTGCCAGCAGTACAGGGGATACCATCGGGGAGCTGTTTTTT. Its protein is CASSTGDTIGELFF.